This T cell receptor (beta chain) comes out of a study of blood T cell repertoires in COVID-19. Study details: Specimens from acute and convalescent COVID-19 originated in the United States, Italy and Spain. In each case, the material was cDNA or gDNA derived from T cells, B-cell-depleted T cells, or PBMCs.

The CDR3 totals 16 residues. Germline V CDR1 and CDR2: LGHDT, YNNKEL (reference sequence). Trimming took off 4 bases at V and 10 bases at J, with 20 bases between the two ends. In the authors' workflow: Amplification of reference gene primers was used by the study to estimate nucleated cell counts. Assay: immunoSEQ multiplex PCR; the TCRdb copy retains only in-frame clones and omits some. V, J and clone size reflect that table, while D and trimming were determined from the DNA. Seen here are 250,000 to 300,000 clones, roughly 80% observed once, and the top ten hold roughly 4%. This clone was observed a single time.

The receptor was derived from a man aged 55 to 70 with acute or convalescent COVID-19. V gene TRBV3-1 (or the pseudogene TRBV3-2) combines with J gene TRBJ1-6, with D unclear. Sequences were obtained from peripheral blood. CDR3 DNA: TGTGCCAGCAGCCTGGGTGGGCTCGCGGGCGGGTCACCCCTCCACTTT. Its translation: CASSLGGLAGGSPLHF.